This T cell receptor (beta chain) stems from a study of response to subunit inactivated influenza vaccine. Study outcomes and limitations: The authors suggested that few new T cells are recruited per seasonal influenza vaccination.

About this clonotype itself: Its specificity is unknown.

TCRdb reprocessed the RT-PCR reads via MiXCR and lists one record per CDR3 protein. The repertoire holds roughly 700,000 distinct CDR3 sequences, with 14% as singletons. The CDR3 contains 20 residues. Losses at the gene ends were 7 bases for V and 8 bases for J; bases not matched to a gene: 30. Germline CDR1 and CDR2: GTSNPN and SVGIG (reference sequence). The rearrangement links TRBV30 to TRBJ2-1, with 9 bases aligning to TRBD2. The material sequenced was PBMCs from blood, taken 14 days before vaccination. The sequence was obtained from a man aged 45-60 years who received an inactivated influenza vaccine. DNA for the CDR3: TGTGCCTCACTACAGAGGAGCCTTGTGCGCGGGAGGGCCCCAGGCCATGAGCAGTTCTTC. Translation gives CASLQRSLVRGRAPGHEQFF.